The entry that follows covers one T cell receptor beta chain sequence. The clone's antigen remains unknown. Base quality data are lacking; no much larger clone is found one base away. The CDR3 regions of human TCRbeta chains were analyzed by immunosequencing. In the source study's methods: Repertoire TCRs were matched against a reference library of SARS-CoV-2-specific TCRs generated with the MIRA antigen-specificity platform. Breadth meant the fraction of unique TCRs that were SARS-CoV-2-associated, whereas depth meant the fraction of total T cells that were SARS-CoV-2-associated. Using the MIRA data, every spike-specific TCR was mapped to the spike region that the TCR reacted to and assigned to either a CD4 or a CD8 class. Log10-transformed breadth and depth values were compared by one-way ANOVA with Sidak's multiple comparisons tests. The source is immuneACCESS, and TCRdb retained only in-frame sequences with V and J called. Part of the clones is not carried over; for the studies checked, unresolved V genes explain less than half of this, and the remainder is unexplained. For V, J and clone size, that table is used; D and trimming come from the DNA. This sample comprises about 97,000 clones, around 84% of them detected only once. Roughly 1.4% of the sample is taken by the ten largest.

These data come from a study of T cell responses to AZD1222 COVID-19 vaccine (dated by TCRdb to about 2021). Some background on the complete study: AZD1222 recipients given second doses at about 4 weeks or at about 12 weeks were pooled, since spike-specific TCR depth and breadth were not found to differ between the two schedules. Enrollment into the trials was organized by age into subgroups of 18-55, 56-69 and 70-plus years, and those subgroups contained roughly 150, 30 and 60 TCR-sequenced participants, respectively. A total of just over 230 trial participants underwent TCR sequencing, of whom nearly 210 had received two doses of AZD1222 and some 26 had received two doses of the MenACWY control vaccine.

The label giving this sample's time point can be read as: baseline before first vaccination. Vaccinee samples came from UK trials COV001 and COV002, including a single-blind randomized controlled phase 2/3 trial of AZD1222 (ChAdOx1 nCoV-19) in healthy adults. For TCRbeta chain sequencing, PBMC samples from trial participants were taken at day 0 and at day 28 after the second dose. There are 14 amino acids in the CDR3, from cysteine to phenylalanine inclusive. Only the CDR3 region is kept as DNA, spanning 42 bases read in frame from base 1. CDR1 SEHNR and CDR2 FQNEAQ are derived from the germline V gene (reference sequence). Trimmed from V: 5 bases; trimmed from J: 3 bases; junction bases lacking a gene match: 6. Results and caveats for the whole study, not just this receptor: In the small 56-69-year group, the increase in depth fell short of significance, most likely because of low power. Only a handful of AZD1222 recipients were SARS-CoV-2 seropositive at baseline, limiting conclusions about previously exposed vaccinees. Spike-specific TCR breadth and depth rose significantly after two AZD1222 doses compared with day 0 and with MenACWY recipients. Because no day 14 peak-response samples were available, the repertoires could be characterized only after the peak T cell response. Participants were mostly white British and included more females than males, and it was suggested by the authors that clonal diversity may have been underestimated. Nearly half of unique spike-specific TCRs reportedly recognized epitopes outside regions mutated in the B.1.351 and B.1.1.7 variants. CD4 TCRs associated with the vaccine covered the entire spike protein, and the dominant responses were in regions 160-218 and 743-854.

The V gene is TRBV7-9 and the J gene is TRBJ1-2; 7 bases in between match TRBD1. Sequencing was performed on peripheral blood, taken on day 0 of AZD1222 vaccination. The clonotype was recovered from an adult in good health. Here is the DNA: TGTGCCAGCAGCATCGGACAGGAGTACTATGGCTACACCTTC. It translates as CASSIGQEYYGYTF.